This TCR beta chain is drawn from a study of T cells expressing NK-cell markers. On the study more broadly: Sorted CD3+CD56+NKG2C+, CD3+CD56+NKG2C- and CD3+CD56-NKG2C+ T-cell subsets were beta-chain profiled.

Germline CDR1 is SGHTA and CDR2 is FQGNSA. CDR3 length: 15 amino acids. TCRdb re-analyzed the 5' RACE reads; it lists each CDR3 protein once, without DNA. Recorded here are 200,000 to 300,000 distinct CDR3 sequences; the top ten clones represent approximately 0.41%. This chain uses TRBV7-2 with TRBJ2-1; the TRBD1 assignment by TCRdb is unverifiable without DNA. The sequence was obtained from a man between 18 and 35 years old in good health. The sequenced material came from blood T cells: a sorted CD56 or NKG2C T cell subset, CD4+ or CD8+ T cells, or bulk PBMC T cells (not recorded which). CDR3 residues: CASSLTGAGSAEQFF.